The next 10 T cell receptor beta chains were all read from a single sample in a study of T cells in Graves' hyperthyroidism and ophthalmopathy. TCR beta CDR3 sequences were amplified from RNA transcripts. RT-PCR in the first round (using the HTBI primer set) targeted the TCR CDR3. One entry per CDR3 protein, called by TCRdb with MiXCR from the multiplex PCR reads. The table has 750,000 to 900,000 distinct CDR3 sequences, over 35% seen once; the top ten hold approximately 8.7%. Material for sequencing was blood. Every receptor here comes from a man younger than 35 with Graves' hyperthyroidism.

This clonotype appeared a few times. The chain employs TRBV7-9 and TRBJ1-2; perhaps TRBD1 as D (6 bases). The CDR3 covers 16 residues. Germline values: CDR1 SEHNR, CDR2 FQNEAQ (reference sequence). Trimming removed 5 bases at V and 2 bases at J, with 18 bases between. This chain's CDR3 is CASSPVPGHLNYGYTF. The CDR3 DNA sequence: TGTGCCAGCAGCCCTGTTCCGGGACACCTCAACTATGGCTACACCTTC.

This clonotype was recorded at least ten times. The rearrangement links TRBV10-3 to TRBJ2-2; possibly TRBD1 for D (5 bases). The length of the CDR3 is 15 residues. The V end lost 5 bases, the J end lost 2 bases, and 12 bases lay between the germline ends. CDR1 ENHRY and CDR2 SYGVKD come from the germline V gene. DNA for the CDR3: TGTGCCATCAGTTTATACAGGCGTAACACCGGGGAGCTGTTTTTT. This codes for CAISLYRRNTGELFF.

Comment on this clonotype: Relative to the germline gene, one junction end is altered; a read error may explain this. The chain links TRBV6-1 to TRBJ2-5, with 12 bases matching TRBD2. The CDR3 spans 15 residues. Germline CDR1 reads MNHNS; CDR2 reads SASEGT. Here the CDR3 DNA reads TGTGCCATCAGTGAAGCTAGCGGGAGGGAAGAGACCCAGTACTTC. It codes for CAISEASGREETQYF.

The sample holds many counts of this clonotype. The CDR3 nucleotides are TGTGCCATCAGTGACCCTGGGACCCGAGACTACGAGCAGTACTTC. This translates into CAISDPGTRDYEQYF. The rearrangement uses TRBV10-3 and TRBJ2-7; D possibly matches TRBD1 or TRBD2 (5 bases each). Germline V gives CDR1 ENHRY, CDR2 SYGVKD. CDR3 length: 15 residues. V shed 3 bases and J shed 3 bases, with 15 bases lying between them.

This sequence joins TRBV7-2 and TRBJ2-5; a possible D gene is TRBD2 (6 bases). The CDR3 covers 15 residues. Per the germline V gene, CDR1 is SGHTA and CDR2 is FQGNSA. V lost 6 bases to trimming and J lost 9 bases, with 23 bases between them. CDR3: CASRNMLRGGTAQYF. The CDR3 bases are TGTGCCAGCAGAAATATGCTGCGGGGAGGAACGGCCCAGTACTTC. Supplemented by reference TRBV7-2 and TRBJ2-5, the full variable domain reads GAGVSQSPSNKVTEKGKDVELRCDPISGHTALYWYRQSLGQGLEFLIYFQGNSAPDKSGLPSDRFSAERTGGSVSTLTIQRTQQEDSAVYLCASRNMLRGGTAQYFGPGTRLLVL.

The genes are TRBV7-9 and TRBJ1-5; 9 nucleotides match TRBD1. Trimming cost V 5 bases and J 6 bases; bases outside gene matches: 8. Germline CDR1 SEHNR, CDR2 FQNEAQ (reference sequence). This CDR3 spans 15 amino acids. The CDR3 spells CASSPQGQGSQPQHF. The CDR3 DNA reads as TGTGCCAGCAGCCCTCAAGGACAGGGGAGTCAGCCCCAGCATTTT.

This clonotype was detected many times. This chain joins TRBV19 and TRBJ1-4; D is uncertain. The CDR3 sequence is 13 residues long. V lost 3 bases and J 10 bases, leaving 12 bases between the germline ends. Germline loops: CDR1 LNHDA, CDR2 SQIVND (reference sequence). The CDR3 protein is CASSMGPSGKLFF. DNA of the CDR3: TGTGCCAGTAGTATGGGCCCGAGCGGAAAACTGTTTTTT.

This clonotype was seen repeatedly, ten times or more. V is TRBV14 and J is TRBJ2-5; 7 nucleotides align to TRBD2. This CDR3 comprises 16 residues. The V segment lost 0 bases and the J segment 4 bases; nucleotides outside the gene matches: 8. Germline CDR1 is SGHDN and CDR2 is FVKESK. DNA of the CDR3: TGTGCCAGCAGCCAAGATCGTGGCGGGGGAGGAGAGACCCAGTACTTC. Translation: CASSQDRGGGGETQYF.

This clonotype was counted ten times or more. The CDR3 loop is CATSRDPAGGETQYF. In nucleotides, the CDR3 is TGTGCCACCAGCAGAGATCCCGCAGGGGGAGAGACCCAGTACTTC. The rearrangement joins TRBV15 to TRBJ2-5; 7 nucleotides align to TRBD1. This CDR3 is 15 amino acids long. J was trimmed by 4 bases and V by 0 bases; bases with no gene match: 5. The V gene's germline CDR1 is LNHNV and CDR2 YYDKDF (reference sequence).

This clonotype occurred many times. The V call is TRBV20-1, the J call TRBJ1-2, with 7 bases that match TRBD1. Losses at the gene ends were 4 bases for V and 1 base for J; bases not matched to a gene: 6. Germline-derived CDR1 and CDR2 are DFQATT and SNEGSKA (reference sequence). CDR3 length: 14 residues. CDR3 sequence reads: CSAKGQVFNYGYTF. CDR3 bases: TGCAGTGCTAAAGGACAGGTCTTTAACTATGGCTACACCTTC.